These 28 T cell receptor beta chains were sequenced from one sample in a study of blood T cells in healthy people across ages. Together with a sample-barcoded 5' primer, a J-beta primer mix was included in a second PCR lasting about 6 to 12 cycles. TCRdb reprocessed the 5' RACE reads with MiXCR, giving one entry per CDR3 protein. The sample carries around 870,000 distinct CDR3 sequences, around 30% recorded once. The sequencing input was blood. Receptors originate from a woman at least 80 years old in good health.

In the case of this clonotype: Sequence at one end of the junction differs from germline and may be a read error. In DNA form, the CDR3 reads TGTGCTAGCAACTACTTCCCGGGACGGGCCGAGCAGTACTTC. It codes for CASNYFPGRAEQYF. This chain uses TRBV14 with TRBJ2-5; either TRBD1 or TRBD2 may supply D (5 bases each). The DNA end favors TRBJ2-7, so the J call may be wrong. CDR1 and CDR2 (germline): SGHDN, FVKESK. The CDR3 is 14 amino acids.

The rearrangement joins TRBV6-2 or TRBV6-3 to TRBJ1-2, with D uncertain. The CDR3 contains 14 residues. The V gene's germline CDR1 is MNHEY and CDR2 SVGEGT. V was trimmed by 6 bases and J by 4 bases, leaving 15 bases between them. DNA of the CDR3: TGTGCCAGCAGGCATACCCAGGACGTCTATGGCTACACCTTC. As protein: CASRHTQDVYGYTF.

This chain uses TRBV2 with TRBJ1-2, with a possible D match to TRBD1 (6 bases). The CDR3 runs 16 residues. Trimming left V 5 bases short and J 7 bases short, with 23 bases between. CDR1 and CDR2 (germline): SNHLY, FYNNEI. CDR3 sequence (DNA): TGTGCCAGCAGTCCCCATCAATCCCCGGGGGCTGGTGGCTACACCTTC. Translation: CASSPHQSPGAGGYTF.

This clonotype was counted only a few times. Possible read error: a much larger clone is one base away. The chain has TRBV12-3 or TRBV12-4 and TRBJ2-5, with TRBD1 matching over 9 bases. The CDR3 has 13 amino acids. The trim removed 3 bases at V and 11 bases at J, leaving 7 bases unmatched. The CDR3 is CASSFEGQGRQYF. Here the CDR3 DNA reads TGTGCCAGCAGTTTCGAGGGACAGGGACGGCAGTACTTC.

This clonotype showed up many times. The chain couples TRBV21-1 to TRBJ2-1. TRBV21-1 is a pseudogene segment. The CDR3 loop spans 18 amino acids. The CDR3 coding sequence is TGTGCCAGCAGCAAAAACAGAGAATCTCCGAGCTCCTACAATGAGCAGTTCTTC. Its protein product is CASSKNRESPSSYNEQFF.

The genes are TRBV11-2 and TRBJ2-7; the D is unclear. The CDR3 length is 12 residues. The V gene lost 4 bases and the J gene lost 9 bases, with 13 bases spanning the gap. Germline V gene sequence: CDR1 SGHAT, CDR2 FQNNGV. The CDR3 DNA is TGTGCCAGCAGCTCCCGAGTAGGGTGGCAGTACTTC. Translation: CASSSRVGWQYF.

DNA of the CDR3: TGTGCCAGCAGTGAATGGGCCCGTGGGAAAAAACTGTTTTTT. This encodes CASSEWARGKKLFF. V is TRBV25-1 and J is TRBJ1-4; D ambiguous. Trimming removed 1 base at V and 9 bases at J, with 12 bases between. CDR1 is MGHDK and CDR2 is SYGVNS in the germline V gene. The CDR3 extends over 14 amino acids.

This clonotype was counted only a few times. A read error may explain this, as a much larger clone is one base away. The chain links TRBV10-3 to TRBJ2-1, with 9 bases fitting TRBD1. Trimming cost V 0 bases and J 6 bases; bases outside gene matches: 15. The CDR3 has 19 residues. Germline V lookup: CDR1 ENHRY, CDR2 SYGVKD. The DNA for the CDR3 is TGTGCCATCAGTGAGTCGACATTTACCGGACAGGGGAGGAGCAATGAGCAGTTCTTC. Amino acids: CAISESTFTGQGRSNEQFF.

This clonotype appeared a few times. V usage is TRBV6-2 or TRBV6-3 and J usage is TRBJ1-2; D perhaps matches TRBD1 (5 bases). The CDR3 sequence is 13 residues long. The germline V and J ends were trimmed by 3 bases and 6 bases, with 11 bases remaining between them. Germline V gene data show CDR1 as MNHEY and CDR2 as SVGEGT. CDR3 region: CASSYMGVNGYTF. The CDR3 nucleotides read TGTGCCAGCAGTTATATGGGGGTGAATGGCTACACCTTC.

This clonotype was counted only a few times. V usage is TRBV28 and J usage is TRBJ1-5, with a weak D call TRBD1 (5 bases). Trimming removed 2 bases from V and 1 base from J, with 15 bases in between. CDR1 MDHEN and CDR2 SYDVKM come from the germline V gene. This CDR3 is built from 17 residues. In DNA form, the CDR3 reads TGTGCCAGCAGTTTAGGGGGGGGAGGACTAAGCAATCAGCCCCAGCATTTT. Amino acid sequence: CASSLGGGGLSNQPQHF.

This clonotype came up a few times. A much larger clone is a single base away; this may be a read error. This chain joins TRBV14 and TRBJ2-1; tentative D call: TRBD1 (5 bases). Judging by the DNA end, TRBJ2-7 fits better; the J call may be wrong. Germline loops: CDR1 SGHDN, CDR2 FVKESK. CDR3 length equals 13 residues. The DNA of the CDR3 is TGTGCCAGCAGCCATGGGGCCTACAATGAGCAGTACTTC. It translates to CASSHGAYNEQYF.

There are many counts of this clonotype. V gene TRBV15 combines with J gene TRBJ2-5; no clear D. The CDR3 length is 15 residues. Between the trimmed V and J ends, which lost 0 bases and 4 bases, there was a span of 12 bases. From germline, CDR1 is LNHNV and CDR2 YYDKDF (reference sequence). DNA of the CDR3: TGTGCCACCAGCAGAGATCGCGGTCCTACAGAGACCCAGTACTTC. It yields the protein CATSRDRGPTETQYF.

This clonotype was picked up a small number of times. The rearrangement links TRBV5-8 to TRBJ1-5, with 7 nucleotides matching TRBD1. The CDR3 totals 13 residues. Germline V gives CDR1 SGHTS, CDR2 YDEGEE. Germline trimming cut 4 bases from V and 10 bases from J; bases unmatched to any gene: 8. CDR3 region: CASSPGQHRPQHF. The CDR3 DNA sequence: TGTGCCAGCAGCCCGGGACAGCATAGACCCCAGCATTTT. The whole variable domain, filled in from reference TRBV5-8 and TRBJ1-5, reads EAGVTQSPTHLIKTRGQQATLRCSPISGHTSVYWYQQALGLGLQFLLWYDEGEERNRGNFPPRFSGRQFPNYSSELNVNALELEDSALYLCASSPGQHRPQHFGDGTRLSIL.

CDR3 bases: TGTGCCAGCAGCGGGAGCCACCCAGGGGCAACTAATGAAAAACTGTTTTTT. This translates into CASSGSHPGATNEKLFF. The chain is built from TRBV5-4 and TRBJ1-4, with a weak D call TRBD1 (6 bases). Between the trimmed V and J ends, which lost 4 bases and 0 bases, there was a span of 16 bases. Germline V gene data show CDR1 as SGHNT and CDR2 as YYREEE (reference sequence). This CDR3 is 17 amino acids long.

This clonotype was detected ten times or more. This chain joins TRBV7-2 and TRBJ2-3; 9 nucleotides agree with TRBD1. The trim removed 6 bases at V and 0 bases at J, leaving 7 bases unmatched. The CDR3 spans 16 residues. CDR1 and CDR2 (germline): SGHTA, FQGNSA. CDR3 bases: TGTGCCAGCAGGGGCCGGGGACAGGGAAGCACAGATACGCAGTATTTT. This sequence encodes CASRGRGQGSTDTQYF.

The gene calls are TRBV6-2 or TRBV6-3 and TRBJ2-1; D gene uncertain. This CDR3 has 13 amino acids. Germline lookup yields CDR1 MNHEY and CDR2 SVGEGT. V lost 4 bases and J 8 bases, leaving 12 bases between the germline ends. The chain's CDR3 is CASSSPFSHEQFF. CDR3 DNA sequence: TGTGCCAGCAGTTCCCCCTTTAGCCATGAGCAGTTCTTC.

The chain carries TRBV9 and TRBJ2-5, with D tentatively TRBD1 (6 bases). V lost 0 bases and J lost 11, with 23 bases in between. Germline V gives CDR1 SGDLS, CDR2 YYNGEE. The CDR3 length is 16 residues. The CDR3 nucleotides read TGTGCCAGCAGCGTAGCTTCGAGACAGGATAACAATGAGCAGTACTTC. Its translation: CASSVASRQDNNEQYF. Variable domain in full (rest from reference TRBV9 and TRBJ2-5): DSGVTQTPKHLITATGQRVTLRCSPRSGDLSVYWYQQSLDQGLQFLIQYYNGEERAKGNILERFSAQQFPDLHSELNLSSLELGDSALYFCASSVASRQDNNEQYFGPGTRLLVL.

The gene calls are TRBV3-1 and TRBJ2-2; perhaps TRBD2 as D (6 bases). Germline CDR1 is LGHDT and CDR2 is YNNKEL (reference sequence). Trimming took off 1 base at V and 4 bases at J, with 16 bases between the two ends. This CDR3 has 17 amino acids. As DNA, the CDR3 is TGTGCCAGCAGCCAAGTGACTAGTAGGATCGTCACCGGGGAGCTGTTTTTT. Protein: CASSQVTSRIVTGELFF. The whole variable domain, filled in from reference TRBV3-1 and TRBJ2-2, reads DTAVSQTPKYLVTQMGNDKSIKCEQNLGHDTMYWYKQDSKKFLKIMFSYNNKELIINETVPNRFSPKSPDKAHLNLHINSLELGDSAVYFCASSQVTSRIVTGELFFGEGSRLTVL.

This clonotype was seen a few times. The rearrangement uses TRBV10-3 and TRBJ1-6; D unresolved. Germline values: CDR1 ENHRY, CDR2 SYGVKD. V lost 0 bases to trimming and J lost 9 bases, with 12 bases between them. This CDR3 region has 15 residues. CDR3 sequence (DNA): TGTGCCATCAGTGAGTCCAAAGGAAATGGTTCACCCCTCCACTTT. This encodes CAISESKGNGSPLHF.

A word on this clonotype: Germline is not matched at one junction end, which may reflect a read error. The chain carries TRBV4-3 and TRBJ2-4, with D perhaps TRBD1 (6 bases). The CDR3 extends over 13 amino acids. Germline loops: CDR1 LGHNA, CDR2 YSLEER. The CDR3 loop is CASSQDQTGALWF. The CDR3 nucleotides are TGCGCCAGCAGCCAGGACCAGACAGGAGCTCTGTGGTTC.

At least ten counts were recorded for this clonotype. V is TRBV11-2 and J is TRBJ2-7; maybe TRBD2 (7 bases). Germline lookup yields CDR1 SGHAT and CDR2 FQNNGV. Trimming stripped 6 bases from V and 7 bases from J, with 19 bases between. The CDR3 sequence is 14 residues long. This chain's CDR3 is CASRRGGGLGEQYF. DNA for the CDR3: TGTGCCAGCAGACGAGGCGGGGGCTTGGGGGAGCAGTACTTC.

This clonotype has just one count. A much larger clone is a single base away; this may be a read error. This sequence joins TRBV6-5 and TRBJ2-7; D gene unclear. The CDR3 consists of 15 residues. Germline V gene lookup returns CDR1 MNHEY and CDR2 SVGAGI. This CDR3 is CASSYLWVSSYGQYF. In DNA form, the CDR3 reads TGTGCCAGCAGTTACTTGTGGGTCAGCTCCTACGGGCAGTACTTC.

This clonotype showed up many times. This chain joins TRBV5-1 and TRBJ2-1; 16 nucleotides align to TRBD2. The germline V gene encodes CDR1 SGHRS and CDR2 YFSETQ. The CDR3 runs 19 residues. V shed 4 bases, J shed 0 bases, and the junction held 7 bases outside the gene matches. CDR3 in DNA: TGCGCCAGCAGCCAGACGGGACTAGCGGGGGGGTTCTCCTACAATGAGCAGTTCTTC. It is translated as CASSQTGLAGGFSYNEQFF.

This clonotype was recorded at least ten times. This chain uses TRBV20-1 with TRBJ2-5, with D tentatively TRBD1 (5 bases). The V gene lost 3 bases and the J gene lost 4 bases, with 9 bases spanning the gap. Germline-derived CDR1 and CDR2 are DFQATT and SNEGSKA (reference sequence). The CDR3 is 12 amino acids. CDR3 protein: CSASKGAETQYF. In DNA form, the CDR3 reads TGCAGTGCTAGTAAAGGGGCAGAGACCCAGTACTTC.

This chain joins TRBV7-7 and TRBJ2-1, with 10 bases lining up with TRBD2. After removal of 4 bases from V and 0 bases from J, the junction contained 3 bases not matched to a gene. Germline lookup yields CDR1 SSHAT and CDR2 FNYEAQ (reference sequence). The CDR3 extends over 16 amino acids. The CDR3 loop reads CASSSSGRSSYNEQFF. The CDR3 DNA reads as TGTGCCAGCAGCTCTAGCGGGAGAAGCTCCTACAATGAGCAGTTCTTC. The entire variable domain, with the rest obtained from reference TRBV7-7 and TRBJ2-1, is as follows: GAGVSQSPRYKVTKRGQDVTLRCDPISSHATLYWYQQALGQGPEFLTYFNYEAQPDKSGLPSDRFSAERPEGSISTLTIQRTEQRDSAMYRCASSSSGRSSYNEQFFGPGTRLTVL.

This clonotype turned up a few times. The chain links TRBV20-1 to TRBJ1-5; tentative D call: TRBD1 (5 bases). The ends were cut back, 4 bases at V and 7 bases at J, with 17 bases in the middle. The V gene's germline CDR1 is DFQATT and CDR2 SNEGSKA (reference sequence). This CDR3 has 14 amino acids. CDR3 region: CSANGGGSGQPQHF. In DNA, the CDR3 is TGCAGTGCTAATGGGGGGGGGAGTGGGCAGCCCCAGCATTTT.

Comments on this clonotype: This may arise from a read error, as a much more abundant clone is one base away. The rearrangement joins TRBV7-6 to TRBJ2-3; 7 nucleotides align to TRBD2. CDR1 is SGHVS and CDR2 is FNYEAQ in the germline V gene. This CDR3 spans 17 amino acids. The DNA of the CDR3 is TGTGCCGGCAGCTTTACTAGATCCGGGAGGACCACAGATACGCAGTATTTT. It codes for CAGSFTRSGRTTDTQYF.

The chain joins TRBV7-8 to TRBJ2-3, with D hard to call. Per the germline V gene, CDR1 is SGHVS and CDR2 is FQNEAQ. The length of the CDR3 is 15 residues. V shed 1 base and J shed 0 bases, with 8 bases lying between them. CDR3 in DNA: TGTGCCAGCAGCTTAGAGCCCGACAGCACAGATACGCAGTATTTT. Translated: CASSLEPDSTDTQYF.